What follows are 28 T cell receptor beta chains derived from one specimen sequenced in a study of T cell repertoires in urothelial bladder cancer (dated by TCRdb to between 2019 and 2020). The library relied on the immunoSEQ multiplex PCR assay. Sourced from immuneACCESS, this table was stored by TCRdb with only in-frame sequences that have V and J called. A share of the clones is absent; for the studies checked, an unresolved V gene accounts for under half, and the remainder has no known explanation. The sample table holds approximately 10,000 clones, of which 50% to 75% were seen once. About 34% of the sample rests with the top ten. Sequenced material: tumor-infiltrating cells from bladder cancer. The receptor set was obtained from a human donor with urothelial carcinoma.

V gene TRBV6-5 combines with J gene TRBJ2-3; 12 positions match TRBD2. Trimming cost V 8 bases and J 2 bases; bases outside gene matches: 5. Germline-derived CDR1 and CDR2 are MNHEY and SVGAGI. The CDR3 covers 15 residues. In DNA form, the CDR3 reads TGTGCCAGCGGACTAGCGGGGACCGTCACAGATACGCAGTATTTT. This gives the protein CASGLAGTVTDTQYF.

CDR3 region: CASSQAGATFHEQFF. The CDR3 nucleotides read TGCGCCAGCAGCCAAGCAGGGGCGACCTTCCATGAGCAGTTCTTC. This chain connects TRBV4-1 to TRBJ2-1; tentative D call: TRBD1 (6 bases). Per the germline V gene, CDR1 is MGHRA and CDR2 is YSYEKL. Deletions cut 1 base from V and 8 bases from J, with 15 bases between. The CDR3 length is 15 residues.

For the CDR3, the DNA is TGTGCCAGCAGCTTGCAGGGATTTATCTACCAGCCCCAGCATTTT. As protein: CASSLQGFIYQPQHF. The rearrangement joins TRBV5-6 to TRBJ1-5; D may be TRBD1 (5 bases). The CDR3 length is 15 residues. The V gene lost 1 base and the J gene lost 7 bases, with 15 bases spanning the gap. The V gene's germline CDR1 is SGHDT and CDR2 YYEEEE.

Only a few counts were recorded for this clone. CDR3 bases: TGTGCCAGCAGCGCCCCGGGACACGGCTACGAGCAGTACTTC. Protein product: CASSAPGHGYEQYF. The V call is TRBV9, the J call TRBJ2-7, with TRBD1 as a possible D gene (6 bases). V lost 3 bases and J 3 bases, leaving 13 bases between the germline ends. Germline CDR1 SGDLS, CDR2 YYNGEE. The CDR3 sequence is 14 residues long.

In DNA, the CDR3 is TGTGCCAGCAGCACTTCCGGGACAGGGTCCTACGAGCAGTACTTC. This sequence encodes CASSTSGTGSYEQYF. V and J are TRBV7-2 and TRBJ2-7, with 9 bases identical to TRBD1. V was pared by 5 bases and J by 1 base, with 6 bases of the junction left unmatched. Germline V lookup: CDR1 SGHTA, CDR2 FQGNSA. This CDR3 has 15 amino acids. Full variable domain (rest looked up from reference TRBV7-2 and TRBJ2-7): GAGVSQSPSNKVTEKGKDVELRCDPISGHTALYWYRQSLGQGLEFLIYFQGNSAPDKSGLPSDRFSAERTGGSVSTLTIQRTQQEDSAVYLCASSTSGTGSYEQYFGPGTRLTVT.

Only one count was recorded for this clone. The rearrangement joins TRBV5-1 to TRBJ1-3; no firm D call. The CDR3 extends over 16 amino acids. Germline-derived CDR1 and CDR2 are SGHRS and YFSETQ. V lost 0 bases, J lost 0 bases, and 10 bases lay in between. The CDR3 protein is CASSLGAVSSGNTIYF. The CDR3 nucleotides read TGCGCCAGCAGCTTGGGGGCGGTGAGCTCTGGAAACACCATATATTTT.

The chain links TRBV6-6 to TRBJ1-1, with 10 bases matching TRBD1. The CDR3 has 16 amino acids. With 5 bases clipped from V and 0 bases from J, the junction kept 6 bases outside the gene matches. Germline-derived CDR1 and CDR2 are MNHNY and SVGAGI (reference sequence). The CDR3 DNA is TGTGCCAGCAGTGGACGGGACAGGGGCATGAACACTGAAGCTTTCTTT. It specifies CASSGRDRGMNTEAFF.

This clone has a single count. The rearrangement links TRBV19 to TRBJ2-7, with 10 nucleotides matching TRBD1. With 5 bases clipped from V and 4 bases from J, the junction kept 8 bases outside the gene matches. Germline V gene sequence: CDR1 LNHDA, CDR2 SQIVND (reference sequence). The CDR3 sequence is 15 residues long. The chain's CDR3 is CASSFGTGVGYEQYF. The CDR3 region has the DNA TGTGCCAGTAGTTTCGGGACAGGGGTCGGTTACGAGCAGTACTTC.

V usage is TRBV15 and J usage is TRBJ2-1, with D hard to call. The ends were cut back, 5 bases at V and 2 bases at J, with 10 bases in the middle. In germline, CDR1 is LNHNV, CDR2 YYDKDF (reference sequence). This CDR3 region has 14 residues. The chain's CDR3 is CATSLGFAYNEQFF. CDR3 coding DNA: TGTGCCACCAGCTTGGGGTTCGCCTACAATGAGCAGTTCTTC.

V and J are TRBV2 and TRBJ2-2, with D unresolved. Germline CDR1 reads SNHLY; CDR2 reads FYNNEI. The CDR3 is 13 residues long. With 7 bases removed from V and 2 bases from J, the gap between germline ends came to 8 bases. The chain's CDR3 is CASNPSNTGELFF. In nucleotides, the CDR3 is TGTGCCAGCAACCCAAGTAACACCGGGGAGCTGTTTTTT.

The chain has TRBV10-1 and TRBJ2-7; 9 bases are a match to TRBD2. Trimming removed 4 bases from V and 5 bases from J; junction bases left unmatched: 3. Germline V CDR1 and CDR2: WNHNN, SYGVQD (reference sequence). The CDR3 extends over 13 amino acids. The CDR3 here is CASSGLAGDEQYF. The CDR3 DNA follows: TGCGCCAGCAGTGGGTTAGCGGGGGACGAGCAGTACTTC.

CDR3 bases: TGTGCCAGCAGCTGGGGGGACAGGACAAATGAAAAACTGTTTTTT. The encoded protein is CASSWGDRTNEKLFF. This chain connects TRBV7-2 to TRBJ1-4, with 8 bases fitting TRBD1. Germline V lookup: CDR1 SGHTA, CDR2 FQGNSA. This CDR3 is built from 15 residues. V trimming: 4 bases; J trimming: 5 bases; junction bases outside the gene matches: 6.

The chain uses TRBV7-2 and TRBJ2-3; D is unresolved. Germline V gene sequence: CDR1 SGHTA, CDR2 FQGNSA. The CDR3 is 13 amino acids. Trimming took 1 base from V and 2 from J, leaving 4 bases between them. CDR3 sequence (DNA): TGTGCCAGCAGCTTAGTCCCCACAGATACGCAGTATTTT. The encoded protein is CASSLVPTDTQYF.

V gene TRBV7-6 combines with J gene TRBJ2-2, with a tentative D call TRBD2 (5 bases). V was cut by 5 bases and J by 6 bases, with 10 bases left in between. The germline V gene has CDR1 SGHVS and CDR2 FNYEAQ. The CDR3 length is 13 residues. CDR3 in DNA: TGTGCCAGCAGCCCGGACGGGGCCGGGGAGCTGTTTTTT. This encodes CASSPDGAGELFF.

The chain carries TRBV5-4 and TRBJ1-1; D possibly corresponds to TRBD1 (5 bases). The CDR3 extends over 13 amino acids. V lost 2 bases to trimming and J lost 8 bases, with 13 bases between them. CDR1 and CDR2 (germline): SGHNT, YYREEE (reference sequence). The CDR3 spells CASSLGTSAEAFF. Written as DNA, the CDR3 is TGTGCCAGCAGCTTAGGGACTTCGGCGGAAGCTTTCTTT.

J is TRBJ2-4 and V is TRBV19; TRBD1 is a possible D gene (5 bases). The CDR3 has 16 amino acids. From germline, CDR1 is LNHDA and CDR2 SQIVND (reference sequence). V was shortened by 6 bases and J by 0 bases, with 15 bases between the two germline ends. The CDR3 sequence is CASRSGFRLAKNIQYF. The CDR3 nucleotides read TGTGCCAGTAGATCAGGGTTTCGTCTAGCCAAAAACATTCAGTACTTC. The whole variable domain, filled in from reference TRBV19 and TRBJ2-4, reads DGGITQSPKYLFRKEGQNVTLSCEQNLNHDAMYWYRQDPGQGLRLIYYSQIVNDFQKGDIAEGYSVSREKKESFPLTVTSAQKNPTAFYLCASRSGFRLAKNIQYFGAGTRLSVL.

By sample fraction, this clone is medium-sized. This rearrangement joins TRBV12-5 to TRBJ2-3; D remains unclear. Germline V gene lookup returns CDR1 LGHNT and CDR2 FRNRAP. Trimming took off 5 bases at V and 2 bases at J, with 14 bases between the two ends. CDR3 length: 15 residues. The CDR3: CASGPGYTSTDTQYF. CDR3 DNA sequence: TGTGCTAGTGGTCCGGGCTATACCTCCACAGATACGCAGTATTTT.

V gene TRBV6-6 combines with J gene TRBJ2-2; 7 bases fit TRBD1. Germline V CDR1 and CDR2: MNHNY, SVGAGI (reference sequence). Trimming took 7 bases from V and 7 from J; bases not matched to a gene: 6. There are 13 residues in the CDR3. The CDR3 coding sequence is TGTGCCAGCAAACAGGGGTATGACGGGGAGCTGTTTTTT. It encodes CASKQGYDGELFF.

The V call is TRBV28, the J call TRBJ1-2, with D unclear. This CDR3 has 14 residues. V was cut by 6 bases and J by 8 bases, with 19 bases left in between. Germline assignment: CDR1 MDHEN and CDR2 SYDVKM. The CDR3 DNA reads as TGTGCCAGCAGGCCCCGGGCAGCCTCGGGGGGCTACACCTTC. It is translated as CASRPRAASGGYTF.

This rearrangement joins TRBV19 to TRBJ1-5; TRBD1 matches 11 bases. J was trimmed by 7 bases and V by 4 bases; bases with no gene match: 0. The CDR3 has 13 amino acids. Looked up from germline, CDR1 is LNHDA and CDR2 is SQIVND (reference sequence). The CDR3 nucleotides are TGTGCCAGTAGTAGGGACAGGGGGCAGCCCCAGCATTTT. Protein sequence: CASSRDRGQPQHF.

The chain joins TRBV30 to TRBJ1-5, with 8 bases fitting TRBD1. The germline CDR1 and CDR2 sequences are GTSNPN and SVGIG (reference sequence). There are 16 residues in the CDR3. V lost 0 bases to trimming and J lost 7 bases; unmatched junction nucleotides: 11. The CDR3 here is CAWSVEGAGGWQPQHF. The CDR3 DNA follows: TGTGCCTGGAGTGTAGAGGGTGCAGGGGGCTGGCAGCCCCAGCATTTT.

This clone has a count of ten or more. The chain couples TRBV10-3 to TRBJ1-5; D not resolved. V lost 3 bases and J 6 bases, leaving 9 bases between the germline ends. The length of the CDR3 is 13 residues. In germline, CDR1 is ENHRY, CDR2 SYGVKD. CDR3 in DNA: TGTGCCATCAGTGAAAATCCAGGTCAGCCCCAGCATTTT. This gives the protein CAISENPGQPQHF.

Here the CDR3 reads CASRDRGLDEQFF. The CDR3 DNA reads TGTGCCAGCAGGGACAGGGGGCTCGATGAGCAGTTCTTC. V is TRBV2 and J is TRBJ2-1, with 11 nucleotides matching TRBD1. Trimming removed 6 bases from V and 8 bases from J; junction bases left unmatched: 3. The CDR3 consists of 13 residues. The germline CDR1 and CDR2 sequences are SNHLY and FYNNEI.

The gene calls are TRBV2 and TRBJ1-3; no reliable D call. The germline V and J ends were trimmed by 10 bases and 0 bases, with 10 bases remaining between them. Germline lookup yields CDR1 SNHLY and CDR2 FYNNEI. CDR3 length: 13 amino acids. As DNA, the CDR3 is TGTGCCATTCAGAGGAGCTCTGGAAACACCATATATTTT. Translation gives CAIQRSSGNTIYF.

J is TRBJ2-7 and V is TRBV5-1; D gene uncertain. Germline lookup yields CDR1 SGHRS and CDR2 YFSETQ. Trimming cost V 5 bases and J 0 bases, with 9 bases left between them. CDR3 length equals 13 residues. The CDR3 protein is CASRGQDSYEQYF. In DNA, the CDR3 is TGCGCCAGCAGAGGGCAGGACTCCTACGAGCAGTACTTC.

The chain combines TRBV10-3 with TRBJ2-7, with 7 bases aligning to TRBD1. The trim removed 8 bases at V and 4 bases at J, leaving 11 bases unmatched. Germline CDR1 is ENHRY and CDR2 is SYGVKD. The CDR3 length is 14 residues. The CDR3 region is CAIANEGAVYEQYF. The DNA for the CDR3 is TGTGCCATCGCGAACGAGGGGGCGGTTTACGAGCAGTACTTC.

This rearrangement joins TRBV9 to TRBJ2-3, with D possibly being TRBD2 (5 bases). The CDR3 contains 15 residues. Deletions cut 4 bases from V and 2 bases from J, with 14 bases between. The V gene's germline CDR1 is SGDLS and CDR2 YYNGEE. In DNA, the CDR3 is TGTGCCAGCAGCAAGAGGACCGGGGTCACAGATACGCAGTATTTT. It is translated as CASSKRTGVTDTQYF. Combining the CDR3 with reference TRBV9 and TRBJ2-3 gives the whole variable domain DSGVTQTPKHLITATGQRVTLRCSPRSGDLSVYWYQQSLDQGLQFLIQYYNGEERAKGNILERFSAQQFPDLHSELNLSSLELGDSALYFCASSKRTGVTDTQYFGPGTRLTVL.

The J gene is TRBJ2-3, the V gene TRBV10-3; D is possibly TRBD2 (5 bases). V was shortened by 3 bases and J by 1 base, with 14 bases between the two germline ends. CDR3 length equals 16 residues. Germline CDR1 ENHRY, CDR2 SYGVKD. The CDR3 loop reads CAISDWGSSGTDTQYF. The CDR3 DNA reads as TGTGCCATCAGTGATTGGGGTAGTAGCGGCACAGATACGCAGTATTTT.